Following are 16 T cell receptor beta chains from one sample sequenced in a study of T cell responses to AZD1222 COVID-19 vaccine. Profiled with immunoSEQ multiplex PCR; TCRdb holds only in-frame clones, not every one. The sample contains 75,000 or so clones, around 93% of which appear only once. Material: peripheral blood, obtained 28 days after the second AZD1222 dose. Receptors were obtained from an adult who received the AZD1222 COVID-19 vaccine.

This chain's CDR3 is CATSDLGTGRSGELFF. The CDR3 DNA reads TGTGCCACCAGTGATTTGGGGACAGGGAGGTCCGGGGAGCTGTTTTTT. V is TRBV24-1 and J is TRBJ2-2, with 9 nucleotides matching TRBD1. CDR1 and CDR2 from the germline V gene are KGHDR and SFDVKD. The CDR3 covers 16 residues. With 0 bases clipped from V and 6 bases from J, the junction kept 4 bases outside the gene matches.

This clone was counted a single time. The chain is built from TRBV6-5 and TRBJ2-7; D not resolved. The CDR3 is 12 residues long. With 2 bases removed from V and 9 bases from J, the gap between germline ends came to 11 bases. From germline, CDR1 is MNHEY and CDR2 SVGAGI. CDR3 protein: CASSYAVALQYF. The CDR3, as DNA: TGTGCCAGCAGTTACGCGGTCGCGCTGCAGTACTTC.

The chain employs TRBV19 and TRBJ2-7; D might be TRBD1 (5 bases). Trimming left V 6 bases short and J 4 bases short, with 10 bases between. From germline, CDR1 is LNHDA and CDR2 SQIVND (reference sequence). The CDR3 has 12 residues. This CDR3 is CASSSQGYEQYF. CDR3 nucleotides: TGTGCCAGTAGCTCTCAGGGATACGAGCAGTACTTC.

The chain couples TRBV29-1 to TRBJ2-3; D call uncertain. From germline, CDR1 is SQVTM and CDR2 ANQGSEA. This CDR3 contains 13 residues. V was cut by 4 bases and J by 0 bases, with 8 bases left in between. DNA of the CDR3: TGCAGCGTTGTAAGGGCTAGCACAGATACGCAGTATTTT. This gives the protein CSVVRASTDTQYF.

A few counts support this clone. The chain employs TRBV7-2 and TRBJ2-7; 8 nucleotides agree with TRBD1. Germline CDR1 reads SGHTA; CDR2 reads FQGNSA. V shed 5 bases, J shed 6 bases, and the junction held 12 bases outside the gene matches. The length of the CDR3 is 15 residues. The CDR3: CASSTQGQALSEQYF. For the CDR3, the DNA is TGTGCCAGCAGCACGCAGGGACAGGCTCTGTCCGAGCAGTACTTC.

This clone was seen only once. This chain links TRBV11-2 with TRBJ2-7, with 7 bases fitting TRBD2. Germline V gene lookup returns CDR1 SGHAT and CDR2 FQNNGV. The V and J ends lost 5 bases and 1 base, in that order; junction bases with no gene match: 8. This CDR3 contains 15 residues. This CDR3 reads CASSQMGGSSYEQYF. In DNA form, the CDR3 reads TGTGCCAGCAGCCAGATGGGAGGGAGTTCCTACGAGCAGTACTTC.

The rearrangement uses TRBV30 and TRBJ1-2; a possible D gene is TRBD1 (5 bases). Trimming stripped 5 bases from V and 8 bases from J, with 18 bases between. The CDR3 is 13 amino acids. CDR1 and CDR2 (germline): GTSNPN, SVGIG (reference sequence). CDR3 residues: CAWQAPGEEGYTF. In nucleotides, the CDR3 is TGTGCCTGGCAGGCCCCGGGGGAAGAGGGCTACACCTTC.

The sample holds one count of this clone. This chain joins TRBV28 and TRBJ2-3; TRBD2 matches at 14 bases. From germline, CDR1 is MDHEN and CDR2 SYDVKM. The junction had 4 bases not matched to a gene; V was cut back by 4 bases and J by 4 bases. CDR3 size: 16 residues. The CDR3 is CASSSPGLAGADTQYF. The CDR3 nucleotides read TGTGCCAGCAGTTCCCCGGGACTAGCGGGAGCAGATACGCAGTATTTT.

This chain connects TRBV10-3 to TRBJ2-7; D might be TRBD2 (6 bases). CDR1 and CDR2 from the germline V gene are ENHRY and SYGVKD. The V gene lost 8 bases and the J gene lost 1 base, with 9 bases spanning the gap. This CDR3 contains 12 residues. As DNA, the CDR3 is TGTGCCATCGGGACTTTTTCCTACGAGCAGTACTTC. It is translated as CAIGTFSYEQYF.

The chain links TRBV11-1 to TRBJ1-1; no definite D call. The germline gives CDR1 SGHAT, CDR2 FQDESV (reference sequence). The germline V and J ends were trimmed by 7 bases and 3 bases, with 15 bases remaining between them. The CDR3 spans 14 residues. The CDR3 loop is CASIQKAGDTEAFF. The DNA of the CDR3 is TGTGCCAGCATCCAAAAGGCAGGTGACACTGAAGCTTTCTTT. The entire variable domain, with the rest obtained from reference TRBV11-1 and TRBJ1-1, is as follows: EAEVAQSPRYKITEKSQAVAFWCDPISGHATLYWYRQILGQGPELLVQFQDESVVDDSQLPKDRFSAERLKGVDSTLKIQPAELGDSAMYLCASIQKAGDTEAFFGQGTRLTVV.

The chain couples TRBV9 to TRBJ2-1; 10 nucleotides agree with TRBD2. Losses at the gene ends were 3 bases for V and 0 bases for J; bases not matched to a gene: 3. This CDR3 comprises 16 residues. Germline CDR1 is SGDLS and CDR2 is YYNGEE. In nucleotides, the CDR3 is TGTGCCAGCAGCGGAGCTAGCGGGAGCTCCTACAATGAGCAGTTCTTC. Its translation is CASSGASGSSYNEQFF.

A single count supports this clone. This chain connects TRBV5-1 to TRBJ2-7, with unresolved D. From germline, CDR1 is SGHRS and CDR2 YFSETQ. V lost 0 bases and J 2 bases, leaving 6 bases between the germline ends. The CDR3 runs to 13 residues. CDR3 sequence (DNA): TGCGCCAGCAGCTTGGATCCAACCTACGAGCAGTACTTC. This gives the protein CASSLDPTYEQYF.

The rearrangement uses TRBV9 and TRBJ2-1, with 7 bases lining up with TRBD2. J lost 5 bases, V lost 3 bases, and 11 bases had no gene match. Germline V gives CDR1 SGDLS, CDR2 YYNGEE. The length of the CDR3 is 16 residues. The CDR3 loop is CASSARPGLLDNEQFF. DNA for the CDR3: TGTGCCAGCAGCGCCCGTCCGGGACTACTCGACAATGAGCAGTTCTTC.

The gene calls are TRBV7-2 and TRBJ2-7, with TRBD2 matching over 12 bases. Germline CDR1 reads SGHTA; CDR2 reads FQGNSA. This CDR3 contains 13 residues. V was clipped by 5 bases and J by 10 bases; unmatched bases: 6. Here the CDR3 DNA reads TGTGCCAGCAGCGCCTCGACTAGCGGGAGTCAGTACTTC. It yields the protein CASSASTSGSQYF.

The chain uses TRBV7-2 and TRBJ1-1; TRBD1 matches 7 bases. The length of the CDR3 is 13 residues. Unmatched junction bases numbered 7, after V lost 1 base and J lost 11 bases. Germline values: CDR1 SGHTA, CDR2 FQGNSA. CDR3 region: CASSLGQGSGAFF. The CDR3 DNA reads TGTGCCAGCAGCTTAGGACAGGGTTCCGGTGCTTTCTTT.

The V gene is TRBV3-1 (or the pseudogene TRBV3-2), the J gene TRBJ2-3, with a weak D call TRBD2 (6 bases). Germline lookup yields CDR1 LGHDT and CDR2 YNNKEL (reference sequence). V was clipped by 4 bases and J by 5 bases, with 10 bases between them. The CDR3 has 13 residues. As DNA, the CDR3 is TGTGCCAGCAGCCCCGGAGGGTTAGATACGCAGTATTTT. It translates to CASSPGGLDTQYF.